These T cell receptor beta chains were read from a single sample in a study of regulatory and conventional T cells in RAG deficiency. TCRdb's copy holds only in-frame clones and misses some; the assay was immunoSEQ multiplex PCR. The data contain about 7,100 clones, 91% of them singletons. The data were also submitted as part of a second study, on regulatory T cells.

The sequenced sample consisted of CD127- CD25+ CD4+ Tregs sorted from blood. These receptors were taken from a human donor in good health. Both conserved end residues are part of each CDR3. Each record gives: J gene, D gene, clone size, V gene, CDR3 DNA, CDR3 protein. The D gene is left open where the match is weak. Clone size is not always given. Where it is, it says once, few, many or a class for expanded clones.

TRBJ1-1,-,once,TRBV27,TGTGCCAGCAGTTCCCCATCCCTGAACACTGAAGCTTTCTTT,CASSSPSLNTEAFF
TRBJ1-2,TRBD1,-,TRBV5-1,TGCGCCAGCAGCCCACGACAGGGAATGATCTATGGCTACACCTTC,CASSPRQGMIYGYTF
TRBJ1-2,TRBD1,-,TRBV7-3,TGTGCCAGCAGCGGGGAACCGGGACAGGGGAGAGGGAGCTATGGCTACACCTTC,CASSGEPGQGRGSYGYTF
TRBJ1-1,-,-,TRBV10-1,TGCGCCAGCAGTGAGGGCGGACGGGGAGCTTCTAAAGCTTTCTTT,CASSEGGRGASKAFF
TRBJ2-6,-,-,TRBV10-2,TGCGCCAGCAGTGAGTTAGAGTTCGTAATCTCTGGGGCCAACGTCCTGACTTTC,CASSELEFVISGANVLTF
TRBJ1-5,-,-,TRBV6-6,TGTGCCAGCACCTTCGGGGGGAGCAATCAGCCCCAGCATTTT,CASTFGGSNQPQHF
TRBJ2-7,-,-,TRBV18,TGTGCCAGCTCACCCCAATCCTACGAGCAGTACTTC,CASSPQSYEQYF
TRBJ2-5,TRBD2,-,TRBV5-1,TGCGCCAGCAGCTTCTTAGCGGGGAGCGAGACCCAGTACTTC,CASSFLAGSETQYF
TRBJ1-6,TRBD1,-,TRBV6-5,TGTGCCAGCATACGACGGACAGGGCTAAATTCCCCCCTCCACTTT,CASIRRTGLNSPLHF
TRBJ2-7,-,-,TRBV29-1,TGCAGCGTTGGGAGGGGCTCCTACGAGCAGTACTTC,CSVGRGSYEQYF
TRBJ1-2,TRBD1,-,TRBV6-5,TGTGCCAGCAGTTTCCCCGACAGGGGAGTATGGGGCTACACCTTC,CASSFPDRGVWGYTF
TRBJ1-5,TRBD1,-,TRBV15,TGTGCCACCAGCAGGCACAGGGGAGGAGGTCAGCCCCAGCATTTT,CATSRHRGGGQPQHF
TRBJ1-5,-,-,TRBV2,TGTGCCAGCAGTGGTTCACACGGGCAGCCCCAGCATTTT,CASSGSHGQPQHF
TRBJ2-5,TRBD1,-,TRBV29-1,TGCAGCGTTGGGACAGGGCTACGGGAGACCCAGTACTTC,CSVGTGLRETQYF
TRBJ1-1,TRBD1,-,TRBV7-2,TGTGCCAGCAGCCCATGGACAGGGTCTGAAGCTTTCTTT,CASSPWTGSEAFF
TRBJ1-1,-,-,TRBV4-1,TGCGCCAGCAGCCTCTTACAGGGTTGGGTGACTGAAGCTTTCTTT,CASSLLQGWVTEAFF
TRBJ1-5,TRBD1,-,TRBV2,TGTGCCAGCAGCACACAGGGGGGACTCAATCAGCCCCAGCATTTT,CASSTQGGLNQPQHF